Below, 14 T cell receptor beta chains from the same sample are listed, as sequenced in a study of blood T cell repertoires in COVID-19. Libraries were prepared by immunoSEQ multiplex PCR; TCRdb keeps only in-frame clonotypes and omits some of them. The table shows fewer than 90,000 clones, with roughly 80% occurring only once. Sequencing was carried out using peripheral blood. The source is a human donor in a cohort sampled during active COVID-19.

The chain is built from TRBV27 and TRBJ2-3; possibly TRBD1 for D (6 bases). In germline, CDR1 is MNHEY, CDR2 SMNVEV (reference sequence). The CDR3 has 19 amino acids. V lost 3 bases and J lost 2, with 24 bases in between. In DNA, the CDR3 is TGTGCCAGCAGTTTGGCCTTTCAGGGGTATGGCGAAAACACAGATACGCAGTATTTT. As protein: CASSLAFQGYGENTDTQYF.

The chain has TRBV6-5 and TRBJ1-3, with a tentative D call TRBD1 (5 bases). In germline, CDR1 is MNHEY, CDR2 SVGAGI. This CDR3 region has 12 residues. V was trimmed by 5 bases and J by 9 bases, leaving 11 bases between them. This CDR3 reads CASSNPGGTIYF. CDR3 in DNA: TGTGCCAGCAGTAACCCGGGGGGCACCATATATTTT.

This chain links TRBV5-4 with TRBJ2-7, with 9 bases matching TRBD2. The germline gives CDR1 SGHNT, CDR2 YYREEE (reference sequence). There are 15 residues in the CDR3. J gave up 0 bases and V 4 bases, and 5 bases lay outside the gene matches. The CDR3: CASSPGLALSYEQYF. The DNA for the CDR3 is TGTGCCAGCAGCCCCGGACTAGCGCTCTCCTACGAGCAGTACTTC.

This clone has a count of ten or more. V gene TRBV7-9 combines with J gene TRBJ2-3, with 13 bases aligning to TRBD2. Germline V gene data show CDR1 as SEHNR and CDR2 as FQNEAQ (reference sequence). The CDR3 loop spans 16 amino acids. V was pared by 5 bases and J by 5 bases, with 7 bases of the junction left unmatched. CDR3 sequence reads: CASSPWTSGSGDTQYF. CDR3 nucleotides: TGTGCCAGCAGCCCCTGGACTAGCGGGAGCGGAGATACGCAGTATTTT.

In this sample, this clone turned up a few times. Here the CDR3 DNA reads TGTGCCAGCAGTTTCTCCGGACTAGCGGGAGTCTACAATGAGCAGTTCTTC. Translation gives CASSFSGLAGVYNEQFF. V is TRBV2 and J is TRBJ2-1; 13 nucleotides align to TRBD2. The CDR3 consists of 17 residues. CDR1 SNHLY and CDR2 FYNNEI come from the germline V gene. The V and J ends lost 5 bases and 3 bases, in that order; junction bases with no gene match: 7.

CDR3 protein: CASSSEFSNQPQHF. The CDR3 DNA is TGTGCCAGCAGCTCAGAATTTAGCAATCAGCCCCAGCATTTT. The chain joins TRBV28 to TRBJ1-5, with D hard to call. Per germline, CDR1 MDHEN and CDR2 SYDVKM. The length of the CDR3 is 14 residues. Between the trimmed V and J ends, which lost 6 bases and 0 bases, there was a span of 9 bases.

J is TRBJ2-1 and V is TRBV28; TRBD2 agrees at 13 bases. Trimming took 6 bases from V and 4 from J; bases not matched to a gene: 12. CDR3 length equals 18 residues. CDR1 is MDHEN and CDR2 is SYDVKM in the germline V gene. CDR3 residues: CASSTGLAGFHTYNEQFF. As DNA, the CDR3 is TGTGCCAGCAGCACGGGACTAGCGGGGTTCCACACTTACAATGAGCAGTTCTTC.

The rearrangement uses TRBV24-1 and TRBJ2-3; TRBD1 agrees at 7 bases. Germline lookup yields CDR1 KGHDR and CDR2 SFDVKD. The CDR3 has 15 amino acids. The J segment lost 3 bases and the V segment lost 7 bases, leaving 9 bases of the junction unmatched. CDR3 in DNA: TGTGCCACCAGCAAACAGGGGTTATGGACAGATACGCAGTATTTT. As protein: CATSKQGLWTDTQYF.

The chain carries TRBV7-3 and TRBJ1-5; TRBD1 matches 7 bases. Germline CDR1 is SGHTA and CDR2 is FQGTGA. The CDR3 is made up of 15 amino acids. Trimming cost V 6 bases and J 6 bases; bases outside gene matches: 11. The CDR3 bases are TGTGCCAGCAGGGTTACGCTGGCAGGGGGTCAGCCCCAGCATTTT. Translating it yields CASRVTLAGGQPQHF.

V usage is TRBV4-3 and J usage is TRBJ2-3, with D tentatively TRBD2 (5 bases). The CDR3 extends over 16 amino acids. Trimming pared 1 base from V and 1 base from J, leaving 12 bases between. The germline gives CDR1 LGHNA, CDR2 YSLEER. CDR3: CASSQALPRGTDTQYF. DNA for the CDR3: TGCGCCAGCAGCCAAGCTCTGCCGCGGGGCACAGATACGCAGTATTTT.

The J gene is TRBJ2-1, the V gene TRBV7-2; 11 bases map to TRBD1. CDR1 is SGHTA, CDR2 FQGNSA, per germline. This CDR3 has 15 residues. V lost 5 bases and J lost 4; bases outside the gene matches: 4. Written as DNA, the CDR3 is TGTGCCAGCAGCACCGGGACAGGGGGATACAATGAGCAGTTCTTC. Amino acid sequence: CASSTGTGGYNEQFF.

The CDR3 region is CASSIGVNTEAFF. DNA of the CDR3: TGTGCCAGTAGTATTGGAGTGAACACTGAAGCTTTCTTT. The chain combines TRBV19 with TRBJ1-1; no definite D call. Germline values: CDR1 LNHDA, CDR2 SQIVND (reference sequence). Trimming took 3 bases from V and 0 from J, leaving 5 bases between them. The CDR3 covers 13 residues.

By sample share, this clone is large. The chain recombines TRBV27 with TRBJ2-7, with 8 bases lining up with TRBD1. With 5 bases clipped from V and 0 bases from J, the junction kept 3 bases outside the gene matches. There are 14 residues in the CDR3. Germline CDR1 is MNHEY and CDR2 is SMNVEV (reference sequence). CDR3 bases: TGTGCCAGCAGTGGACAGGGAAGCTCCTACGAGCAGTACTTC. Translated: CASSGQGSSYEQYF.

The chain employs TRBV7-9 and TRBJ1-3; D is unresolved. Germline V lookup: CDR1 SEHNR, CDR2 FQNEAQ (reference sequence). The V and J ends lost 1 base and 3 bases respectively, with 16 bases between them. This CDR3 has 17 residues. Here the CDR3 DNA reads TGTGCCAGCAGCTTAGATAGGATGGAGAAACGTGGAAACACCATATATTTT. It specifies CASSLDRMEKRGNTIYF.